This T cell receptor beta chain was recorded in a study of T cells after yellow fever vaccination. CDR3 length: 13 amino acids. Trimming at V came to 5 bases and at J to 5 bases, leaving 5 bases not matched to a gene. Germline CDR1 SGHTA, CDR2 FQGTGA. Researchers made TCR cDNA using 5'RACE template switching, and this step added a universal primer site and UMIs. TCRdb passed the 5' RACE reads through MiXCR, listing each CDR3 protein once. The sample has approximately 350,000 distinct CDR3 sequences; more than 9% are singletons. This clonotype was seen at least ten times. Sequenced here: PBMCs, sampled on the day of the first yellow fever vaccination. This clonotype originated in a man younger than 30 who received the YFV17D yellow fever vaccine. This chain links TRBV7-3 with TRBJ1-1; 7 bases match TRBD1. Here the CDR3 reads CASSTQGGTEAFF. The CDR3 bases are TGTGCCAGCAGCACTCAGGGGGGGACTGAAGCTTTCTTT.